The subject of this entry is one T cell receptor (beta chain). Its antigen is not identified. The sample comes from a study of cytomegalovirus exposure and HLA in healthy donors. CDR3 length equals 13 residues. Looked up from germline, CDR1 is MNHEY and CDR2 is SMNVEV (reference sequence). V shed 8 bases and J 2 bases; nucleotides not matched to a gene: 0. Findings and caveats of the study: Later work found that TCR association rates differed between HLA loci; DRB1 had the most and HLA-C the fewest. TCR beta chains associated with HLA were, in a later analysis, more clonally expanded than equally common others.

Both 60 Vbeta primers and 13 Jbeta primers went into the PCR. Generated by immunoSEQ multiplex PCR, the TCRdb table keeps only in-frame clones and is missing some. The sample's table shows roughly 60,000 clones. The chain carries TRBV27 and TRBJ1-1, with TRBD1 matching over 12 bases. The TCR sequence derives from a woman aged 18 to 35 in good health and CMV-seronegative. Sequenced input: PBMCs. The CDR3 region is CASGTGGNTEAFF. CDR3 bases: TGTGCCAGCGGGACAGGGGGCAACACTGAAGCTTTCTTT.